A single T cell receptor beta chain is shown here with its context. Assay used: immunoSEQ multiplex PCR; TCRdb lists only in-frame clones, some missing. The table shows some 300,000 clones, with around 84% occurring only once. These data originate in a study of Ad26.COV2.S vaccination and SARS-CoV-2 variants. Treatment indicated: 15 to 20 received Ad26.COV2.S at low or high dose, single or two shots; about 5 received placebo; per-sample allocation not given. The study sampled participants on day 63 after the first vaccine or placebo injection. This CDR3 is 15 amino acids long. The germline V and J ends were trimmed by 7 bases and 4 bases, with 17 bases remaining between them. The V gene's germline CDR1 is MNHEY and CDR2 SVGAGI.

The V gene is TRBV6-5, the J gene TRBJ1-3; perhaps TRBD1 as D (6 bases). The receptor was isolated from a person aged 18 to 59 who received the Ad26.COV2.S COVID-19 vaccine or a placebo. Material: peripheral blood, obtained in a trial of Ad26.COV2.S vaccine versus placebo. The CDR3 here is CASKEMGAAGNTIYF. CDR3 nucleotide sequence: TGTGCCAGCAAAGAAATGGGGGCGGCCGGAAACACCATATATTTT.